The source of this TCR beta chain is a study of blood T cell repertoires in COVID-19. Germline V gene lookup returns CDR1 SNHLY and CDR2 FYNNEI. V dropped 8 bases and J dropped 2; count of bases not matched to a gene: 1. This CDR3 is 12 amino acids long. Original analysis: Cell counts per sample came from amplifying reference gene primers. TCRdb's table, derived via immunoSEQ multiplex PCR, lists solely in-frame clones and lacks some. That table supplies the V and J calls and clone size; D and trimming were determined from the DNA. The sample lists roughly 130,000 clones; about four fifths were seen once.

Sequences were obtained from peripheral blood. This clonotype originated in a woman aged 55-70 years with acute or convalescent COVID-19. This chain connects TRBV2 to TRBJ1-2; 8 positions match TRBD1. In DNA form, the CDR3 reads TGTGCCAGCCGACAGGGGAACTATGGCTACACCTTC. This codes for CASRQGNYGYTF.